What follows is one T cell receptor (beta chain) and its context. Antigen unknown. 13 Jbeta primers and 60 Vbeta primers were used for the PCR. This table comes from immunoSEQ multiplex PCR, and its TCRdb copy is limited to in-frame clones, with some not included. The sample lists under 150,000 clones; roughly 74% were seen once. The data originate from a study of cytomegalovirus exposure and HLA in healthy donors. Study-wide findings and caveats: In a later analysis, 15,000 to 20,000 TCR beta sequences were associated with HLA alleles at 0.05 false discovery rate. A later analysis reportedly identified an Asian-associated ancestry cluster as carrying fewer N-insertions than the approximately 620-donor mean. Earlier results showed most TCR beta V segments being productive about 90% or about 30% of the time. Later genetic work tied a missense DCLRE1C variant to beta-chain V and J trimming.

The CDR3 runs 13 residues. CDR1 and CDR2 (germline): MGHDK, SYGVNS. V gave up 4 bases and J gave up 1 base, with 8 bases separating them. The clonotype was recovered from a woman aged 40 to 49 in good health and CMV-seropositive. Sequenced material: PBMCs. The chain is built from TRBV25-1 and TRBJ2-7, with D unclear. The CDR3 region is CASSGQASYEQYF. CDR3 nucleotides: TGTGCCAGCAGTGGCCAGGCTTCCTACGAGCAGTACTTC.